The source of this TCR beta chain is a study of OX40 agonist ivuxolimab in advanced cancers. Concerning the study at large: Ivuxolimab was an agonistic, fully human IgG2 monoclonal antibody directed against OX40 (CD134), a costimulatory receptor. The dose-escalation cohort was 82.7% male with a mean age of about 58 years, ranging from roughly 20 to 80. Partial responses occurred in three dose-escalation patients, of whom one had hepatocellular carcinoma and two had cutaneous melanoma. Of the roughly 51 patients in dose escalation, about 20 had hepatocellular carcinoma, about 15 had melanoma, 9 had renal cell carcinoma and 9 had head and neck cancer. The purpose of peripheral TCRbeta sequencing was to test whether ivuxolimab changed TCR sequence diversity and led to clonal T-cell expansion. Intravenous ivuxolimab was administered to patients every 2 weeks at six dose levels: 0.01, 0.1, 0.3, 1.5, 3 and 10 mg/kg. Prior anti-PD-1, anti-PD-L1 or anti-CTLA-4 therapy was permitted, and checkpoint inhibitors had been received by about 36% of dose-escalation patients. The paper describes the monotherapy dose-escalation part (N of about 54 patients) of the phase I trial of ivuxolimab. Findings and caveats that apply to the study as a whole: At doses from 0.1 to 3.0 mg/kg, clonal expansion was seen in both CD4+ and CD8+ blood T cells between baseline and week 6. In the 0.1-3.0 mg/kg groups, partial responders were among the patients with the lowest normalized peripheral clonal expansion, particularly in CD8+ T cells. The antigen specificity of the peripheral T cells that underwent clonal expansion was not determined. After ivuxolimab, more expanded clones were found on average in CD8+ T cells than in CD4+ T cells. Low levels of normalized T-cell clonal expansion were also seen in some patients who did not respond.

Genomic DNA was isolated from the sorted cells so that the TCRbeta CDR3 region could be sequenced. The immunoSEQ Assay was used for sequencing of TCRbeta CDR3 regions. TCRdb took over this immuneACCESS table, retaining in-frame rearrangements with V and J assigned. Such tables are incomplete; in checked studies, under half of the missing clones stem from an unresolved V gene, and the remainder is unexplained. The sample contains 90,000 or so clones, more than 85% of them found a single time. The ten top clones hold 2% to 3% of the sample. There are 15 amino acids in the CDR3, from cysteine to phenylalanine inclusive. Only the CDR3 DNA is retained, 45 bases long and in frame from the first base. V and J are truncated by 3 bases and 0 bases respectively, leaving an intervening sequence of 8 bases. For CDR1 and CDR2, the germline V gene lists ENHRY and SYGVKD. This clone appeared once. Its antigen specificity is not known. Base qualities are not provided; no much larger clone lies one nucleotide away.

Patients with autoimmune disease history or receiving systemic immunosuppression were excluded from the trial. Peripheral blood for TCR sequencing was collected from all dose cohorts at baseline, on cycle 4 day 1, and on cycle 7 day 1. Samples came from an open-label, multicenter, first-in-human phase I dose-escalation trial of ivuxolimab. Adults with locally advanced or metastatic head and neck squamous cell, hepatocellular, melanoma or renal cell carcinoma were enrolled in the trial. Before TCR sequencing, CD4+ T cells and CD8+ T cells from peripheral blood were sorted into separate populations. This clonotype was obtained from an adult with an advanced solid tumor such as melanoma, head and neck, liver or kidney cancer. The sequence is built from TRBV10-3 and TRBJ1-4, with TRBD1 perhaps the D gene, on 5 matching bases. The sequencing used CD4+ or CD8+ T cells sorted from blood, collected in a trial of the OX40 agonist ivuxolimab. The CDR3 in this case is CAISDRAATNEKLFF. The nucleotide sequence reads as follows: TGTGCCATCAGTGACAGGGCAGCAACTAATGAAAAACTGTTTTTT.